This T cell receptor (beta chain) is from a study of T cells in Graves' hyperthyroidism and ophthalmopathy. Study-wide findings and caveats: Clonotypes that were expanded in thyroid above 0.001 mostly appeared in blood too.

The CDR3 covers 14 residues. Trimming took off 0 bases at V and 7 bases at J, with 12 bases between the two ends. CDR1 and CDR2 from the germline V gene are LNHNV and YYDKDF (reference sequence). When ophthalmopathy did not progress within 18 months, Graves' hyperthyroidism was considered stable. Fresh peripheral blood, roughly 9.3 ml, was the source of the PBMCs. Researchers amplified the TCR beta CDR3 regions from RNA transcripts. HTBI primers were the set used in a first-round RT-PCR of the TCR CDR3. One entry per CDR3 protein, called by TCRdb with MiXCR from the multiplex PCR reads. The profile covers around 520,000 distinct CDR3 sequences, with roughly 15% appearing a single time and roughly 14% taken by the ten largest. This clonotype was counted only a few times. The target antigen is unknown.

This TCR came from a woman in her 40s with Graves' hyperthyroidism. This chain joins TRBV15 and TRBJ1-2, with D possibly TRBD1 on 5 matching bases. The material sequenced was blood. CDR3 in DNA: TGTGCCACCAGCAGAGAGTTGGCAGGGTCTGGCTACACCTTC. Its translation: CATSRELAGSGYTF.